The 28 T cell receptor beta chains presented below share a single source sample, sequenced in a study of blood T cell repertoires in COVID-19. Here immunoSEQ multiplex PCR was the method, and the copy in TCRdb shows in-frame clones only, minus some. The repertoire holds 300,000 to 350,000 clones, with 75% to 90% as singletons. Specimen: peripheral blood. These receptors were taken from a woman between 50 and 59 years old with COVID-19, enrolled during active disease.

This chain links TRBV6-4 with TRBJ1-1; no firm D call. The germline CDR1 and CDR2 sequences are MRHNA and SNTAGT. The V and J ends lost 6 bases and 0 bases respectively, with 14 bases between them. The CDR3 has 15 residues. As DNA, the CDR3 is TGTGCCAGCAGAACAGCCACCTTCATGAACACTGAAGCTTTCTTT. Protein sequence: CASRTATFMNTEAFF.

The chain links TRBV6-5 to TRBJ1-1, with unresolved D. V lost 2 bases, J lost 0 bases, and 4 bases lay in between. This CDR3 has 13 residues. Germline CDR1 and CDR2: MNHEY and SVGAGI. CDR3 residues: CASSYLVNTEAFF. The CDR3 DNA reads TGTGCCAGCAGTTACCTCGTGAACACTGAAGCTTTCTTT.

V is TRBV6-2 or TRBV6-3 and J is TRBJ2-3; TRBD2 aligns across 13 bases. The CDR3 spans 16 residues. The V segment lost 2 bases and the J segment 3 bases; nucleotides outside the gene matches: 2. Per germline, CDR1 MNHEY and CDR2 SVGEGT. DNA for the CDR3: TGTGCCAGCAGTTACGGACTAGCGGGAGCAACAGATACGCAGTATTTT. Translation: CASSYGLAGATDTQYF.

This chain uses TRBV15 with TRBJ1-5, with 8 bases fitting TRBD1. The length of the CDR3 is 20 residues. The germline V gene has CDR1 LNHNV and CDR2 YYDKDF (reference sequence). Unmatched junction bases numbered 13, after V lost 0 bases and J lost 0 bases. CDR3 DNA sequence: TGTGCCACCAGCAGAGATAGTAGAGGCAGGGGGCTCCTTAGCAATCAGCCCCAGCATTTT. This translates into CATSRDSRGRGLLSNQPQHF.

V usage is TRBV11-2 and J usage is TRBJ2-1; TRBD2 is a possible D gene (5 bases). CDR1 is SGHAT, CDR2 FQNNGV, per germline. With 5 bases removed from V and 7 bases from J, the gap between germline ends came to 9 bases. The CDR3 is 12 amino acids. CDR3 sequence: CASSQTRNEQFF. DNA of the CDR3: TGTGCCAGCAGCCAAACTAGAAATGAGCAGTTCTTC.

V and J are TRBV7-2 and TRBJ2-7, with TRBD1 matching over 9 bases. Germline assignment: CDR1 SGHTA and CDR2 FQGNSA. With V trimmed by 4 bases and J by 7 bases, 8 bases remained unmatched. CDR3 length equals 14 residues. The CDR3 DNA reads TGTGCCAGCAGCTCTACACAGGGGGCGCTTGAGCAGTACTTC. Protein product: CASSSTQGALEQYF.

The rearrangement joins TRBV27 to TRBJ2-7; tentative D call: TRBD1 (6 bases). V was shortened by 6 bases and J by 3 bases, with 12 bases between the two germline ends. Germline CDR1 reads MNHEY; CDR2 reads SMNVEV (reference sequence). The CDR3 length is 13 residues. The CDR3 sequence: CASRRDTRYEQYF. In DNA, the CDR3 is TGTGCCAGCAGGAGGGACACCCGCTACGAGCAGTACTTC.

The V call is TRBV7-2, the J call TRBJ1-2; a weak D match, TRBD1 (5 bases). This CDR3 has 13 residues. Trimming shortened V by 5 bases and J by 8 bases, and 15 bases separated the two germline ends. Germline V gene sequence: CDR1 SGHTA, CDR2 FQGNSA. Here the CDR3 DNA reads TGTGCCAGCAGCCCCGGGGGGAGTGGGGGCTACACCTTC. Translating gives CASSPGGSGGYTF.

The chain combines TRBV6-5 with TRBJ2-7, with a tentative D call TRBD1 (5 bases). Looked up from germline, CDR1 is MNHEY and CDR2 is SVGAGI. Trimming pared 4 bases from V and 7 bases from J, leaving 14 bases between. The CDR3 totals 13 residues. As DNA, the CDR3 is TGTGCCAGCAGTTCCGGATCAAAGGGGGAGCAGTACTTC. Translation gives CASSSGSKGEQYF.

The rearrangement links TRBV12-3 or TRBV12-4 to TRBJ2-7; D unresolved. CDR3 length equals 11 residues. With 6 bases removed from V and 3 bases from J, the gap between germline ends came to 6 bases. The CDR3 loop is CASSNNYEQYF. The CDR3 DNA follows: TGTGCCAGCAGCAACAACTACGAGCAGTACTTC.

The genes are TRBV9 and TRBJ2-1, with 8 bases that match TRBD1. With 3 bases clipped from V and 0 bases from J, the junction kept 8 bases outside the gene matches. Germline assignment: CDR1 SGDLS and CDR2 YYNGEE. This CDR3 comprises 17 residues. CDR3 DNA sequence: TGTGCCAGCAGCGGGCAGGGGGCCCTAGCCTCCTACAATGAGCAGTTCTTC. It specifies CASSGQGALASYNEQFF.

The chain joins TRBV13 to TRBJ2-5; no clear D. The CDR3 has 15 residues. The germline V gene has CDR1 PRHDT and CDR2 FYEKMQ (reference sequence). The V end was cut by 5 bases, the J end by 5 bases, with 18 bases between. Here the CDR3 DNA reads TGTGCCAGCAGCCGGAACCGTGGGCAGGCGGAGACCCAGTACTTC. Protein: CASSRNRGQAETQYF.

V gene TRBV10-3 combines with J gene TRBJ2-7; tentative D call: TRBD1 (5 bases). The CDR3 loop spans 12 amino acids. The V end lost 7 bases, the J end lost 13 bases, and 20 bases lay between the germline ends. CDR1 is ENHRY, CDR2 SYGVKD, per germline. The CDR3 DNA reads TGTGCCATCACGGACGGTGCTGGGGCCATATACTTC. Protein product: CAITDGAGAIYF.

V is TRBV5-4 and J is TRBJ2-7; 7 bases align to TRBD1. Germline CDR1 SGHNT, CDR2 YYREEE (reference sequence). V shed 2 bases and J 6 bases; nucleotides not matched to a gene: 11. The CDR3 covers 15 residues. The CDR3 sequence: CASSFWGRGSPEQYF. The CDR3 nucleotides read TGTGCCAGCAGCTTCTGGGGCAGGGGGTCCCCCGAGCAGTACTTC.

DNA for the CDR3: TGCGCCAGCAGCTCAGAAAGCGGTACCGGGGAGCTGTTTTTT. It translates to CASSSESGTGELFF. The chain uses TRBV5-1 and TRBJ2-2; TRBD2 is a possible D gene (5 bases). Trimming pared 3 bases from V and 5 bases from J, leaving 11 bases between. Germline values: CDR1 SGHRS, CDR2 YFSETQ. CDR3 size: 14 residues.

The chain joins TRBV7-2 to TRBJ1-1; the D gene is possibly TRBD1 (5 bases). There are 15 residues in the CDR3. V lost 3 bases and J 0 bases, leaving 11 bases between the germline ends. Germline V CDR1 and CDR2: SGHTA, FQGNSA. CDR3: CASSFLGVMNTEAFF. The CDR3, as DNA: TGTGCCAGCAGCTTCTTAGGGGTGATGAACACTGAAGCTTTCTTT.

V gene TRBV19 combines with J gene TRBJ1-1; 10 bases fit TRBD1. Looked up from germline, CDR1 is LNHDA and CDR2 is SQIVND (reference sequence). The V gene end was trimmed by 5 bases and the J gene end by 5 bases; junction bases not matched to a gene: 14. CDR3 length: 17 residues. The CDR3 protein is CASSSYGTGDYVTEAFF. The CDR3 nucleotides are TGTGCCAGTAGTTCTTACGGGACAGGGGATTACGTAACTGAAGCTTTCTTT.

This clone was found once. The chain recombines TRBV10-3 with TRBJ1-2; TRBD1 aligns across 7 bases. The junction had 15 bases not matched to a gene; V was cut back by 3 bases and J by 8 bases. There are 16 residues in the CDR3. Germline values: CDR1 ENHRY, CDR2 SYGVKD. CDR3 amino acids: CAISDRGDSRSVGYTF. CDR3 in DNA: TGTGCCATCAGTGACCGCGGGGACAGCCGCTCTGTGGGCTACACCTTC.

V and J are TRBV5-6 and TRBJ1-1; D is unresolved. In germline, CDR1 is SGHDT, CDR2 YYEEEE. This CDR3 is built from 14 residues. V was cut by 2 bases and J by 7 bases, with 15 bases left in between. CDR3: CASSLGSWVDEAFF. CDR3 nucleotide sequence: TGTGCCAGCAGCTTAGGGAGTTGGGTTGATGAAGCTTTCTTT.

The chain carries TRBV10-3 and TRBJ1-1; a weak D match, TRBD1 (6 bases). The CDR3 runs to 16 residues. V was clipped by 2 bases and J by 5 bases, with 18 bases between them. The germline CDR1 and CDR2 sequences are ENHRY and SYGVKD. The CDR3 coding sequence is TGTGCCATCAGTGAGACAGGCAGGGGAAGGGAAACTGAAGCTTTCTTT. It translates to CAISETGRGRETEAFF.

J is TRBJ2-7 and V is TRBV11-2, with 8 positions matching TRBD2. The V gene's germline CDR1 is SGHAT and CDR2 FQNNGV. The J segment lost 3 bases and the V segment lost 1 base, leaving 17 bases of the junction unmatched. The CDR3 length is 19 residues. CDR3 amino acids: CASSLGNPRAGGLHYEQYF. CDR3 sequence (DNA): TGTGCCAGCAGCTTAGGTAACCCTCGCGCGGGAGGCCTCCACTACGAGCAGTACTTC.

V and J are TRBV5-1 and TRBJ1-4, with TRBD1 identical over 7 bases. The CDR3 runs 15 residues. Trimming at V came to 0 bases and at J to 4 bases, leaving 3 bases not matched to a gene. Per the germline V gene, CDR1 is SGHRS and CDR2 is YFSETQ. The CDR3 loop reads CASSLETGINEKLFF. CDR3 sequence (DNA): TGCGCCAGCAGCTTGGAGACAGGGATTAATGAAAAACTGTTTTTT.

The chain has TRBV19 and TRBJ2-7; the D gene is possibly TRBD2 (6 bases). This CDR3 is 15 amino acids long. In germline, CDR1 is LNHDA, CDR2 SQIVND (reference sequence). The V gene lost 1 base and the J gene lost 5 bases, with 15 bases spanning the gap. The CDR3 DNA follows: TGTGCCAGTAGTATAGGGTCGGGAGACGGCGACGAGCAGTACTTC. It is translated as CASSIGSGDGDEQYF.

This clone was counted once. The rearrangement links TRBV24-1 to TRBJ1-5; 7 bases agree with TRBD1. The CDR3 sequence is 17 residues long. With V trimmed by 4 bases and J by 0 bases, 8 bases remained unmatched. Germline-derived CDR1 and CDR2 are KGHDR and SFDVKD. CDR3 loop: CATSECRGPISNQPQHF. The CDR3 bases are TGTGCCACCAGTGAATGTAGGGGGCCCATTAGCAATCAGCCCCAGCATTTT.

The chain has TRBV9 and TRBJ1-1, with D unclear. Trimming cost V 0 bases and J 0 bases, with 6 bases left between them. This CDR3 spans 14 amino acids. CDR1 is SGDLS, CDR2 YYNGEE, per germline. The CDR3 loop is CASSVGQVNTEAFF. CDR3 DNA: TGTGCCAGCAGCGTAGGGCAAGTGAACACTGAAGCTTTCTTT.

J is TRBJ2-1 and V is TRBV3-1 (or the pseudogene TRBV3-2), with 11 bases lining up with TRBD2. Unmatched junction bases numbered 5, after V lost 2 bases and J lost 2 bases. The CDR3 loop spans 17 amino acids. Germline V gene data show CDR1 as LGHDT and CDR2 as YNNKEL (reference sequence). CDR3 bases: TGTGCCAGCAGCCAACAAGGGACTAGCGGCCCCTACAATGAGCAGTTCTTC. Amino acids: CASSQQGTSGPYNEQFF.

The chain is built from TRBV6-5 and TRBJ2-3; the D is unclear. The length of the CDR3 is 14 residues. The germline V gene encodes CDR1 MNHEY and CDR2 SVGAGI. V lost 4 bases and J lost 2, with 10 bases in between. CDR3 residues: CASSWASITDTQYF. The CDR3 bases are TGTGCCAGCAGTTGGGCATCGATCACAGATACGCAGTATTTT.

V gene TRBV19 combines with J gene TRBJ2-7; a possible D gene is TRBD2 (5 bases). V lost 4 bases and J lost 6, with 19 bases in between. The CDR3 is made up of 15 amino acids. The germline CDR1 and CDR2 sequences are LNHDA and SQIVND (reference sequence). CDR3 region: CASSTFGVGSGEQYF. DNA for the CDR3: TGTGCCAGTAGTACCTTCGGGGTAGGGTCCGGCGAGCAGTACTTC.